The next 23 T cell receptor gamma chains were all read from a single sample in a study of gammadelta T cells in human blood. TCRdb made new clone calls on the RT-PCR reads using CATT. The sample holds approximately 150 gamma-chain clones, 15% seen once. The specimen was non-Vgamma9Vdelta2 gamma-delta T cells from adult blood. The receptors were sampled from a human donor.

This clone was detected a few times. The TCRdb protein, from a much larger clone, departs from this DNA's translation at residue 4, likely by read error; the protein shown derives from the DNA. The chain links TRGV3 to TRGJ1 or TRGJ2. This CDR3 comprises 13 residues. Germline loops: CDR1 VTNTFY, CDR2 YDVSTARD (reference sequence). The CDR3 bases are TGTGCCACCTGTGACAGGCCGGGCTATAAGAAACTCTTT. Encoded protein: CATCDRPGYKKLF.

In regard to this clone: This likely traces to a read error, being one base from a far larger clone. V usage is TRGV5 and J usage is TRGJ1 or TRGJ2. In the absence of a J gene in TCRdb, the DNA was matched to germline to assign it here. Germline CDR1 VINAFY, CDR2 YDVSNSKD. The V and J ends lost 0 bases and 6 bases, in that order; junction bases with no gene match: 2. This CDR3 has 12 residues. For the CDR3, the DNA is TGTGCCACCTGGGACAGGTTTTATAAGAAACTCTTT. It encodes CATWDRFYKKLF.

In its sample, this clone was seen a few times. Only one base separates this from a far larger clonotype, so it likely reflects a read error. The V call is TRGV8, the J call TRGJ1 or TRGJ2. Germline values: CDR1 VENAVY, CDR2 YDSYNSRV. There are 15 residues in the CDR3. Written as DNA, the CDR3 is TGTGCCACCTGGGATGAAGGTCGACGGTATTATAAGAAACTCTTC. Amino acids: CATWDEGRRYYKKLF.

Comment on this clone: TCRdb's protein, taken from a much larger clone, differs from this DNA's translation at residue 8, likely owing to a read error; the protein displayed comes from the DNA. The gene calls are TRGV5 and TRGJ1 or TRGJ2. Germline CDR1 VINAFY, CDR2 YDVSNSKD. The V and J ends lost 0 bases and 3 bases, in that order; junction bases with no gene match: 5. The CDR3 sequence is 14 residues long. DNA for the CDR3: TGTGCCACCTGGGACAGGCGGGGTTATTATAAGAAACTCTTT. Translation gives CATWDRRGYYKKLF.

Of note for this clone: A far larger clone lies a single base away; this is likely a read error. This chain connects TRGV5 to TRGJ1 or TRGJ2. Germline matching of the DNA provided the J gene here, since TCRdb leaves it blank. CDR3 length: 12 amino acids. Germline V lookup: CDR1 VINAFY, CDR2 YDVSNSKD. Here the CDR3 DNA reads TGTGCCACCTGGGACAGGCTTTATGAGAAACTCTTT. Its translation is CATWDRLYEKLF.

Concerning this clone itself: A single base is all that separates this from a far larger clone, so a read error is likely. Different DNA sequences within this sample yield the same CDR3. The rearrangement joins TRGV9 to TRGJP1. Germline CDR1 is GITISATS and CDR2 is ISYDGTV (reference sequence). This CDR3 region has 14 residues. The CDR3 region is CALWEDTTGWFKIF. The CDR3 DNA is TGCGCCTTGTGGGAAGATACCACTGGTTGGTTCAAGATATTT.

A few counts support this clone. The likely explanation is a read error, given a far larger clone one base away. The V and J genes are TRGV5 and TRGJ1 or TRGJ2. The CDR3 covers 12 residues. CDR1 is VINAFY and CDR2 is YDVSNSKD in the germline V gene. DNA of the CDR3: TGTGCCACCCGGGACAGGCTTTATAAGAAACTCTTT. It yields the protein CATRDRLYKKLF.

This clone was seen a handful of times. TCRdb assigns this DNA the protein of a much larger clone, which departs from its translation at residue 12; this likely reflects a read error, and the protein shown comes from translating the DNA. The chain combines TRGV2 with TRGJ1 or TRGJ2. This CDR3 comprises 14 residues. The V gene's germline CDR1 is EGSNGY and CDR2 YDSYNSKV. This CDR3 reads CATWDGPNYYKNLF. CDR3 sequence (DNA): TGTGCCACCTGGGACGGACCTAATTATTATAAGAACCTCTTT.

J gene TRGJP2 was identified, but the V gene was not called. This CDR3 comprises 15 residues. The CDR3 DNA is TGTGCCACCTGGGATAGCTATAGTAGTGATTGGATCAAGACGTTT. Residues: CATWDSYSSDWIKTF.

V and J are TRGV10 and TRGJP1. TCRdb is silent on the J gene; assignment here came from matching the DNA to germline. TRGV10 is an ORF for which the function is uncertain. Trimming at V came to 8 bases and at J to 9 bases, leaving 19 bases not matched to a gene. The CDR3 runs to 16 residues. In DNA, the CDR3 is TGTGCTGCGTGGGATTACGGTTGGGACCACTGTTGGTTCAAGATATTT. This sequence encodes CAAWDYGWDHCWFKIF.

With respect to this clone: TCRdb assigns this DNA the protein of a much larger clone, which departs from its translation at residue 4; this likely reflects a read error, and the protein shown comes from translating the DNA. J is TRGJ1 or TRGJ2 and V is TRGV3. Germline V CDR1 and CDR2: VTNTFY, YDVSTARD (reference sequence). The CDR3 consists of 15 residues. Written as DNA, the CDR3 is TGTGCCACCCGGGACCGCCAGGCGGGGGATTATAAGAAACTCTTT. Translated: CATRDRQAGDYKKLF.

This clone was seen only a few times. This chain links TRGV3 with TRGJP2. The junction had 4 bases not matched to a gene; V was cut back by 0 bases and J by 0 bases. The CDR3 is made up of 16 amino acids. Germline values: CDR1 VTNTFY, CDR2 YDVSTARD (reference sequence). For the CDR3, the DNA is TGTGCCACCTGGGACAGGGCCTATAGTAGTGATTGGATCAAGACGTTT. As protein: CATWDRAYSSDWIKTF.

Only a few counts were recorded for this clone. TCRdb's listed protein matches a much larger clone and diverges from this DNA's translation at residue 15, likely through a read error; the protein shown comes from the DNA. The chain combines TRGV2 with TRGJ1 or TRGJ2. V lost 0 bases, J lost 3 bases, and 26 bases stayed unmatched. The CDR3 length is 21 residues. The germline V gene has CDR1 EGSNGY and CDR2 YDSYNSKV. The DNA of the CDR3 is TGTGCCACCTGGGACGGGTATGGGGTCGCGGGCTTTTTTTCTCGTTATTATAAGAAACTCTTT. Amino acids: CATWDGYGVAGFFSRYYKKLF.

As regards this clone: This could be a read error, since a much larger clone is one nucleotide away. This chain links TRGV2 with TRGJ1 or TRGJ2. TCRdb lists no J gene, so it was determined here by aligning the DNA to germline. This CDR3 has 11 residues. Germline CDR1 and CDR2: EGSNGY and YDSYNSKV. The CDR3 loop reads CATCDDDKKLF. The CDR3 nucleotides read TGTGCCACCTGTGACGATGATAAGAAACTCTTT.

Points on this clone: The protein that TCRdb holds for this DNA derives from a much larger clone and differs from the translated DNA at residue 10, which likely indicates a read error; the protein shown here is translated from the DNA. The V call is TRGV9, the J call TRGJP1. The CDR3 is 14 amino acids. Germline assignment: CDR1 GITISATS and CDR2 ISYDGTV (reference sequence). CDR3 sequence: CALWEDTTGLFKIF. The CDR3 region has the DNA TGTGCCTTGTGGGAAGATACCACTGGTTTGTTCAAGATATTT.

On this clone itself: With only one base between it and a far larger clone, this is likely a read error. V and J are TRGV5 and TRGJ1 or TRGJ2. No J segment appears in TCRdb, so it was assigned here by matching the sequence to germline. Per germline, CDR1 VINAFY and CDR2 YDVSNSKD. This CDR3 region has 12 residues. The CDR3 sequence: CASWDRLYKKLF. DNA for the CDR3: TGTGCCTCCTGGGACAGGCTTTATAAGAAACTCTTT.

About this clone itself: A far larger clone is one base from this, pointing to a likely read error. The sample contains more than one DNA sequence encoding this CDR3. This chain uses TRGV9 with TRGJP1. The CDR3 extends over 14 amino acids. Germline values: CDR1 GITISATS, CDR2 ISYDGTV (reference sequence). The CDR3 bases are TGTGCCTTGTGGGAAGATACCACTGGTTGGTTCAAGATATTC. Protein: CALWEDTTGWFKIF.

This clone was seen a handful of times. The TCRdb protein comes from a much larger clone and disagrees with this DNA's translation at residue 10, likely due to a read error; the protein given here is derived from the DNA. Different DNA sequences within this sample yield the same CDR3. The chain couples TRGV9 to TRGJP1. Germline CDR1 reads GITISATS; CDR2 reads ISYDGTV (reference sequence). This CDR3 comprises 14 residues. CDR3 residues: CALWEDTTGRFKIF. CDR3 DNA: TGTGCCTTGTGGGAAGATACCACTGGTAGGTTCAAGATATTT.

This clone is classed as hyperexpanded. V and J are TRGV2 and TRGJ1 or TRGJ2. Germline CDR1 is EGSNGY and CDR2 is YDSYNSKV. The CDR3 sequence is 13 residues long. The ends lost 2 bases at V and 3 bases at J; junction bases unmatched: 4. CDR3 region: CATWDAGYYKKLF. CDR3 sequence (DNA): TGTGCCACCTGGGACGCCGGTTATTATAAGAAACTCTTT.

This clone was seen more than once but under ten times. A far larger clone is just one base off, so this is likely a read error. The J segment was not called; the V segment is TRGV5. The germline gives CDR1 VINAFY, CDR2 YDVSNSKD. The length of the CDR3 is 12 residues. The DNA for the CDR3 is TGTGCCACCTGGGACAGGCTTTATAAGAAAATCTTT. Its protein product is CATWDRLYKKIF.

This clone has more than one count but fewer than ten. TCRdb attributes to this sequence the protein of a much larger clone, which differs from the DNA translation at residue 11; a read error is likely, and the protein displayed is translated from the DNA. The V call is TRGV9, the J call TRGJP1. This CDR3 has 14 residues. Germline V gives CDR1 GITISATS, CDR2 ISYDGTV (reference sequence). The CDR3 DNA follows: TGTGCCTTGTGGGAAGATACCACTGGTTGGTACAAGATATTT. Its translation is CALWEDTTGWYKIF.

The sample holds a few counts of this clone. The TCRdb protein comes from a much larger clone and disagrees with this DNA's translation at residue 7, likely due to a read error; the protein given here is derived from the DNA. The rearrangement links TRGV9 to TRGJP1. The CDR3 spans 14 residues. Looked up from germline, CDR1 is GITISATS and CDR2 is ISYDGTV (reference sequence). With V trimmed by 4 bases and J by 3 bases, 5 bases remained unmatched. CDR3 nucleotide sequence: TGTGCCTTGTGGGAAGATTCCACTGGTTGGTTCAAGATATTT. Translation: CALWEDSTGWFKIF.

Points on this clone: This likely came from a read error, as a far larger clone is one base away. This chain links TRGV5 with TRGJ1 or TRGJ2. Here the J gene came from matching the DNA to germline, since TCRdb omits it. Germline V gene data show CDR1 as VINAFY and CDR2 as YDVSNSKD. The CDR3 has 12 amino acids. The CDR3 reads CATWDRLYKKLF. CDR3 in DNA: TGCGCCACCTGGGACAGGCTTTATAAGAAACTCTTT.